The sequence of this T cell receptor (beta chain) was determined in a study of blood T cell repertoires in COVID-19. This CDR3 region has 14 residues. Germline V gene sequence: CDR1 LNHDA, CDR2 SQIVND (reference sequence). The V end lost 6 bases, the J end lost 5 bases, and 16 bases lay between the germline ends. Method: immunoSEQ multiplex PCR; TCRdb's copy keeps in-frame clones and lacks some. The repertoire consists of 55,000 to 85,000 clones, with 70% to 75% occurring once and the leading ten covering approximately 20%. The chain joins TRBV19 to TRBJ1-1; a weak D match, TRBD1 (6 bases). The receptor was isolated from a man in his fifties or sixties with acute or convalescent COVID-19. Sequences were obtained from peripheral blood. DNA of the CDR3: TGTGCCAGTAGAAAACAGGGTCTGGGAACTGAAGCTTTCTTT. It is translated as CASRKQGLGTEAFF. The full variable domain, its missing parts supplied by reference TRBV19 and TRBJ1-1, is DGGITQSPKYLFRKEGQNVTLSCEQNLNHDAMYWYRQDPGQGLRLIYYSQIVNDFQKGDIAEGYSVSREKKESFPLTVTSAQKNPTAFYLCASRKQGLGTEAFFGQGTRLTVV.